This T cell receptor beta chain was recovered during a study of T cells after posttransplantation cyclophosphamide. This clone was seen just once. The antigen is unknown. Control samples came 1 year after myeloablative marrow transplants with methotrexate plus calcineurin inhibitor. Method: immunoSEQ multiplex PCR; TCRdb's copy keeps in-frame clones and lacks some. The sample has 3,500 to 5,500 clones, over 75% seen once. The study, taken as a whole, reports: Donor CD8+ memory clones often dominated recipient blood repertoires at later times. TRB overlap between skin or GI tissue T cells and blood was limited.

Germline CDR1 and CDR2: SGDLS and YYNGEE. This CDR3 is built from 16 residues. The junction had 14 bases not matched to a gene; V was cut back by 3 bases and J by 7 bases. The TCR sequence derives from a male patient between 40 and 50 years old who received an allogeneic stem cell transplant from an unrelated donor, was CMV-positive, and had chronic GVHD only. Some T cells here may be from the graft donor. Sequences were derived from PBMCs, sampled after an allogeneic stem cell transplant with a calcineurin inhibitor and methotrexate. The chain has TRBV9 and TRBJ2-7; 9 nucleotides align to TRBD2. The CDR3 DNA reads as TGTGCCAGCAGCGCGCCCGGGGGGCGGGAGGGCCGAGAGCAGTACTTC. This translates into CASSAPGGREGREQYF. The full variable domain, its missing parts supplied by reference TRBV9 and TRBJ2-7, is DSGVTQTPKHLITATGQRVTLRCSPRSGDLSVYWYQQSLDQGLQFLIQYYNGEERAKGNILERFSAQQFPDLHSELNLSSLELGDSALYFCASSAPGGREGREQYFGPGTRLTVT.